These 23 T cell receptor beta chains came from one sample sequenced in a study of blood T cell repertoires in COVID-19. Data came from immunoSEQ multiplex PCR; TCRdb stores just in-frame clones and leaves some out. The sample yields more than 95,000 clones, about 76% seen once. Sequencing used peripheral blood. The receptors come from a woman between 65 and 79 years old with acute or convalescent COVID-19.

The gene calls are TRBV11-2 and TRBJ2-1, with 12 nucleotides matching TRBD2. In germline, CDR1 is SGHAT, CDR2 FQNNGV. The V and J ends lost 7 bases and 4 bases, in that order; junction bases with no gene match: 8. The CDR3 runs to 16 residues. In DNA form, the CDR3 reads TGTGCCAGCAACCAACTAGCGGGGGGACAATACAATGAGCAGTTCTTC. As protein: CASNQLAGGQYNEQFF.

This clone appeared once. The chain combines TRBV19 with TRBJ1-6; 11 bases match TRBD1. J was trimmed by 10 bases and V by 9 bases; bases with no gene match: 11. The CDR3 has 15 residues. Germline V gene sequence: CDR1 LNHDA, CDR2 SQIVND (reference sequence). CDR3 in amino acids: CASRDRGLNRSPLHF. CDR3 DNA sequence: TGTGCCAGCCGGGACAGGGGGTTAAATCGGTCACCCCTCCACTTT.

The rearrangement joins TRBV20-1 to TRBJ1-1; D call uncertain. Trimming took off 6 bases at V and 6 bases at J, with 8 bases between the two ends. The germline V gene has CDR1 DFQATT and CDR2 SNEGSKA (reference sequence). The CDR3 sequence is 10 residues long. CDR3 amino acids: CSAPRAEAFF. The DNA for the CDR3 is TGCAGTGCCCCGAGGGCTGAAGCTTTCTTT.

V and J are TRBV5-1 and TRBJ1-1; possible D gene TRBD1, 6 bases. There are 15 residues in the CDR3. V lost 0 bases, J lost 5 bases, and 14 bases lay in between. Germline V lookup: CDR1 SGHRS, CDR2 YFSETQ. The CDR3 here is CASSLDRERRTEAFF. The CDR3 nucleotides read TGCGCCAGCAGCTTGGACAGGGAAAGAAGAACTGAAGCTTTCTTT.

As to this clone: This specimen includes other DNA sequences encoding the same CDR3. This chain joins TRBV18 and TRBJ2-7, with TRBD2 matching over 7 bases. Germline V gene lookup returns CDR1 KGHSH and CDR2 LQKENI. The V segment lost 3 bases and the J segment 1 base; nucleotides outside the gene matches: 3. The CDR3 is 14 residues long. CDR3 DNA: TGTGCCAGCTCACCCCCCGGGGGGTCCTACGAGCAGTACTTC. It codes for CASSPPGGSYEQYF.

This clone was picked up a small number of times. The J gene is TRBJ2-1, the V gene TRBV9; 11 bases align to TRBD2. Germline trimming cut 0 bases from V and 8 bases from J; bases unmatched to any gene: 4. Germline CDR1 is SGDLS and CDR2 is YYNGEE. This CDR3 is 15 amino acids long. The CDR3 reads CASSVGSGGDYEQFF. The CDR3, as DNA: TGTGCCAGCAGCGTAGGTAGCGGGGGGGATTATGAGCAGTTCTTC.

This rearrangement joins TRBV10-3 to TRBJ2-7; D perhaps matches TRBD1 (6 bases). CDR3 length: 12 amino acids. Germline V gene sequence: CDR1 ENHRY, CDR2 SYGVKD. V lost 2 bases, J lost 4 bases, and 6 bases lay in between. The CDR3 here is CAISEGQYEQYF. The CDR3 region has the DNA TGTGCCATCAGTGAGGGACAGTACGAGCAGTACTTC.

V is TRBV5-1 and J is TRBJ1-6; D may be TRBD1 (5 bases). CDR1 SGHRS and CDR2 YFSETQ come from the germline V gene. This CDR3 is built from 16 residues. Trimming removed 0 bases from V and 1 base from J, with 8 bases in between. DNA of the CDR3: TGCGCCAGCAGCTTGGTGGGGGGGTCCTATAATTCACCCCTCCACTTT. It codes for CASSLVGGSYNSPLHF.

This clone was recorded once. The chain couples TRBV3-1 (or the pseudogene TRBV3-2) to TRBJ1-5, with D uncertain. Germline assignment: CDR1 LGHDT and CDR2 YNNKEL (reference sequence). This CDR3 has 12 amino acids. The V end was cut by 4 bases, the J end by 10 bases, with 11 bases between. This CDR3 reads CASSRSGGPQHF. The CDR3 DNA sequence: TGTGCCAGCAGCCGGAGCGGAGGTCCCCAGCATTTT.

This clone was seen more than once but under ten times. The V gene is TRBV5-4, the J gene TRBJ2-7; 7 bases map to TRBD1. Looked up from germline, CDR1 is SGHNT and CDR2 is YYREEE (reference sequence). The CDR3 runs to 14 residues. Trimming removed 3 bases from V and 2 bases from J; junction bases left unmatched: 5. The CDR3: CASSSRTGAYEQYF. CDR3 coding DNA: TGTGCCAGCAGCTCCAGGACAGGAGCCTACGAGCAGTACTTC.

This clone was counted a single time. The chain recombines TRBV6-2 or TRBV6-3 with TRBJ2-7, with TRBD1 as a possible D gene (5 bases). V gave up 4 bases and J gave up 3 bases, with 13 bases separating them. The germline CDR1 and CDR2 sequences are MNHEY and SVGEGT. CDR3 size: 14 residues. CDR3 coding DNA: TGTGCCAGCAGTTCCAGGGTTATGGGCTACGAGCAGTACTTC. Its protein product is CASSSRVMGYEQYF.

The genes are TRBV28 and TRBJ1-1; the D is unclear. The V end was cut by 7 bases, the J end by 1 base, with 10 bases between. Germline loops: CDR1 MDHEN, CDR2 SYDVKM. CDR3 length equals 13 residues. For the CDR3, the DNA is TGTGCCAGCACCTTGGAGGGGAACACTGAAGCTTTCTTT. Its protein product is CASTLEGNTEAFF. The complete variable domain, with remaining parts taken from reference TRBV28 and TRBJ1-1, reads DVKVTQSSRYLVKRTGEKVFLECVQDMDHENMFWYRQDPGLGLRLIYFSYDVKMKEKGDIPEGYSVSREKKERFSLILESASTNQTSMYLCASTLEGNTEAFFGQGTRLTVV.

The J gene is TRBJ1-5, the V gene TRBV6-5; no firm D call. Per germline, CDR1 MNHEY and CDR2 SVGAGI. The CDR3 consists of 14 residues. Deletions cut 8 bases from V and 4 bases from J, with 15 bases between. The CDR3 nucleotides are TGTGCCAGCGGGGTAGGGAGCCCAAATCAGCCCCAGCATTTT. It encodes CASGVGSPNQPQHF.

The J gene is TRBJ1-1, the V gene TRBV18, with 8 bases fitting TRBD1. This CDR3 region has 15 residues. V was clipped by 2 bases and J by 4 bases; unmatched bases: 6. From germline, CDR1 is KGHSH and CDR2 LQKENI. This CDR3 is CASSPAGQGSTEAFF. The CDR3 DNA follows: TGTGCCAGCTCACCAGCAGGACAGGGTAGCACTGAAGCTTTCTTT.

This clone has only a few counts. The chain combines TRBV9 with TRBJ1-1; TRBD1 is a possible D gene (6 bases). The germline V gene has CDR1 SGDLS and CDR2 YYNGEE. CDR3 length equals 17 residues. The V and J ends lost 3 bases and 5 bases respectively, with 23 bases between them. The chain's CDR3 is CASSARLLTTGSTEAFF. DNA for the CDR3: TGTGCCAGCAGCGCTAGGCTACTTACGACAGGCTCGACTGAAGCTTTCTTT. Drawing the rest from reference TRBV9 and TRBJ1-1, the complete variable domain is DSGVTQTPKHLITATGQRVTLRCSPRSGDLSVYWYQQSLDQGLQFLIQYYNGEERAKGNILERFSAQQFPDLHSELNLSSLELGDSALYFCASSARLLTTGSTEAFFGQGTRLTVV.

This clone has just a few counts. The V and J genes are TRBV19 and TRBJ1-5; 7 nucleotides agree with TRBD1. This CDR3 contains 14 residues. Germline V gives CDR1 LNHDA, CDR2 SQIVND (reference sequence). J gave up 3 bases and V 6 bases, and 5 bases lay outside the gene matches. For the CDR3, the DNA is TGTGCCAGTAGGAGACAGGGCGACAATCAGCCCCAGCATTTT. Its translation: CASRRQGDNQPQHF.

This chain uses TRBV6-5 with TRBJ2-7; the match to TRBD1 covers 7 bases. The CDR3 contains 14 residues. The V segment lost 6 bases and the J segment 0 bases; nucleotides outside the gene matches: 5. Looked up from germline, CDR1 is MNHEY and CDR2 is SVGAGI. The CDR3 DNA is TGTGCCAGCAGGCCCAGGGGGACCTCCTACGAGCAGTACTTC. Translated: CASRPRGTSYEQYF.

The chain uses TRBV29-1 and TRBJ2-6; 10 bases match TRBD1. The CDR3 runs to 17 residues. V trimming: 7 bases; J trimming: 0 bases; junction bases outside the gene matches: 9. The germline V gene encodes CDR1 SQVTM and CDR2 ANQGSEA. The DNA of the CDR3 is TGCAGCGCTGGGGGACAGGGGACAAACTCTGGGGCCAACGTCCTGACTTTC. It is translated as CSAGGQGTNSGANVLTF.

This clone has just a few counts. J is TRBJ1-1 and V is TRBV10-1, with 8 nucleotides matching TRBD1. This CDR3 spans 13 amino acids. Germline-derived CDR1 and CDR2 are WNHNN and SYGVQD (reference sequence). V gave up 6 bases and J gave up 4 bases; unmatched junction bases: 4. The CDR3 bases are TGCGCCAGCAGCCGCACAGGGGGCACTGAAGCTTTCTTT. Its translation: CASSRTGGTEAFF.

The chain uses TRBV5-1 and TRBJ1-1, with TRBD1 as a possible D gene (6 bases). CDR1 and CDR2 (germline): SGHRS, YFSETQ. Trimming took 0 bases from V and 7 from J, leaving 16 bases between them. This CDR3 spans 15 amino acids. CDR3 amino acids: CASSLDTGFRDEAFF. The CDR3 DNA is TGCGCCAGCAGCTTGGACACAGGGTTTCGGGATGAAGCTTTCTTT.

This clone appeared once. This chain links TRBV5-6 with TRBJ1-2; D call uncertain. The CDR3 runs to 17 residues. With 5 bases removed from V and 4 bases from J, the gap between germline ends came to 24 bases. CDR1 and CDR2 (germline): SGHDT, YYEEEE. In DNA form, the CDR3 reads TGTGCCAGCAGGTTGTCGAGGGAAGCTGGTCTACTCTATGGCTACACCTTC. Residues: CASRLSREAGLLYGYTF.

This clone occurred a few times. The CDR3 reads CASATSGVSQETQYF. CDR3 coding DNA: TGTGCCAGCGCTACTAGCGGGGTATCCCAAGAGACCCAGTACTTC. The rearrangement uses TRBV19 and TRBJ2-5; 10 nucleotides agree with TRBD2. This CDR3 has 15 amino acids. Germline CDR1 and CDR2: LNHDA and SQIVND (reference sequence). Germline trimming cut 9 bases from V and 1 base from J; bases unmatched to any gene: 8. Drawing the rest from reference TRBV19 and TRBJ2-5, the complete variable domain is DGGITQSPKYLFRKEGQNVTLSCEQNLNHDAMYWYRQDPGQGLRLIYYSQIVNDFQKGDIAEGYSVSREKKESFPLTVTSAQKNPTAFYLCASATSGVSQETQYFGPGTRLLVL.

The rearrangement links TRBV4-1 to TRBJ2-1; 8 bases agree with TRBD1. The junction had 7 bases not matched to a gene; V was cut back by 4 bases and J by 5 bases. Germline V gene lookup returns CDR1 MGHRA and CDR2 YSYEKL. The length of the CDR3 is 15 residues. CDR3 nucleotides: TGCGCCAGCAGCCCGCAAGGGACAGGAAACAATGAGCAGTTCTTC. Translation: CASSPQGTGNNEQFF.